Detailed here is one TCR beta chain. Its antigen is as yet unknown. TCRdb reprocessed the reads via MiXCR and lists one record per CDR3 protein. The sample lists tens of thousands of distinct CDR3 sequences, about 48% occurring once. The record originates from a study of type 1 regulatory T cells. Background on the study: This in vitro CD4 product, T-allo10, is enriched for Tr1 cells and alloantigen-specific.

V gave up 6 bases and J gave up 5 bases, with 14 bases separating them. Germline values: CDR1 LNHNV, CDR2 YYDKDF (reference sequence). The CDR3 loop spans 13 amino acids. Sequenced sample: cultured non-Tr1 T cells, either the whole culture or a sorted T cell fraction (not recorded which). The receptor comes from a human donor in good health. The chain recombines TRBV15 with TRBJ2-7; tentative D call: TRBD1 (5 bases). Here the CDR3 reads CATRRVGAHEQYF. CDR3 sequence (DNA): TGTGCCACCAGACGGGTAGGGGCGCACGAGCAGTACTTC.